This T cell receptor (beta chain) was sequenced in a study of human T cells and chemical hapten exposure (dated by TCRdb to about 2021). Describing the broader study: For sensitization, 2% DPC in acetone was applied to a roughly 2 cm by roughly 2 cm area of upper inner arm skin. Weekly therapeutic DPC doses were additionally applied to the scalp of patients throughout the roughly 23-week study period. Patch testing was performed on the upper back with Finn chambers containing 0.01% DPC, and the patch tests were scored after 6 days according to International Contact Dermatitis Research Group standards. Alopecia areata with under or over 50% scalp involvement, alopecia totalis and alopecia universalis were represented in the patient cohort, which was mostly female. Libraries were combined into a pool for sequencing, and differences in TCR yield between samples came mainly from small differences in library volumes within the pool. In alopecia patients, the study followed how the peripheral blood TCR repertoire changed in vivo over primary and secondary sensitization to diphenylcyclopropenone (DPC), a hapten. Blood samples were taken from patients before sensitization (week 0) and at 2, 6 and about 24 weeks after DPC sensitization. Blood for TCR sequencing was provided by twenty-nine alopecia patients at one to four time points (pre-sensitization, 2, 6 and 24 weeks). From each blood RNA sample, both TCR alpha and TCR beta chains were sequenced. What the authors observed across the whole study: All patients had alopecia, a presumed autoimmune disease, so their immune response might differ from that of healthy individuals. Compared with pre-sensitization or healthy control sets, expanded TCRs formed significantly more large CDR3 similarity clusters, which is consistent with antigen-driven responses. DPC sensitization did not change the number of TCRs with a frequency above 1 in 1000, and there was no evidence of changes in global repertoire structure. After repeated subsampling, changes were observed in the strength of the expansion versus patch-test correlation and in the threshold at which the correlation became significant. Patch test score correlated positively with the number of PT1 expanded TCRs, reaching significance at thresholds 8, 16 and 32 but not at 4.

This clonotype was picked up many times. Its antigen is currently not known. Per-base qualities were not stored, and no clone one base away is much larger. Receptors were amplified or captured by RACE. For sequencing, a NextSeq 500 was employed. During library preparation, unique molecular identifiers were attached to individual cDNA molecules so that TCRs could be counted quantitatively and reproducibly. For the original study's pipeline: The median number of TCRs per sample was 95,638, ranging from about 23,224 to 700,000. V, J and CDR3 annotation of the TCR reads was performed with the Decombinator software suite. For the PS versus PT1 abundance plots, all samples were subsampled to the same number of TCRs (28,000). Expanded TCRs were defined as absent before sensitization and observed at least eight times at the 2-week time point. TCRdb cleaned the public reads at Q25 with fastp, built clones with MiXCR and kept in-frame beta chains. Each entry is one CDR3 protein sequence, shown with its most common DNA and genes. These V and J calls rely on TCRdb rather than the paper's analysis. The sample contains roughly 50,000 distinct CDR3 sequences, roughly 10% of them found a single time. The ten biggest clones cover about 9.6% of the sample.

As encoded in the germline V gene, CDR1 is LGHNA while CDR2 is YSLEER. Including cysteine and phenylalanine, the CDR3 has 13 amino acids. Here the CDR3 DNA is all that survives: 39 bases in frame from base 1. V gives up 1 base and J gives up 5 bases, and the segment between their germline ends measures 8 bases. The time point label, read with the paper, signifies: pre-sensitization, week 0. Per the publication, the treatment or condition label means: therapeutic diphenylcyclopropenone sensitization with weekly scalp DPC. Unfractionated whole blood was collected in Tempus Blood RNA tubes, and total RNA was extracted from that blood. At each patch-test visit, blood was drawn before the patch test was applied. Patients were considered eligible if aged 18 to 70, diagnosed with alopecia and deemed suitable for DPC therapy, and patients were excluded if pregnant.

The V and J segments used are TRBV4-3 and TRBJ2-5; the D gene is unclear. The material was whole blood, obtained in connection with sensitization to the hapten diphenylcyclopropenone (DPC). This TCR came from a woman in her thirties with alopecia areata. Some clones in this sample may be carry-over from other donors' samples. The nucleotide sequence reads TGCGCCAGCAGCCAAGTCAACGGTGAGACCCAGTACTTC. Its product reads: CASSQVNGETQYF.